Shown below are 20 T cell receptor beta chains from a single sample sequenced in a study of regulatory T cells in long-lasting Graves disease. Time point of the sample: newly diagnosed GD, antithyroid drugs for less than 3 months. PBMC-extracted RNA yielded the TCR library. To make TCR beta libraries, researchers used iRepertoire HTBI primers and Arm-PCR of CDR3 regions. TCRdb recomputed calls from the multiplex PCR reads with MiXCR, one row per CDR3 protein. The sample has hundreds of thousands of distinct CDR3 sequences; roughly 13% are singletons. The sample was also linked to a second study, of T cells in Graves' hyperthyroidism and ophthalmopathy.

The source material was peripheral blood mononuclear cells (PBMCs), sampled at new diagnosis, from a patient treated with antithyroid drugs. These receptors originate from a man aged 25-45 years with Graves disease.

The table lists this clonotype with many counts. V usage is TRBV20-1 and J usage is TRBJ1-5, with 7 bases that match TRBD1. With 2 bases clipped from V and 0 bases from J, the junction kept 4 bases outside the gene matches. This CDR3 is built from 15 residues. The germline gives CDR1 DFQATT, CDR2 SNEGSKA (reference sequence). CDR3 sequence (DNA): TGCAGTGCTAGAACAGGGACAGATAGCAATCAGCCCCAGCATTTT. Translation: CSARTGTDSNQPQHF.

The genes are TRBV30 and TRBJ2-7, with 7 bases identical to TRBD2. This CDR3 region has 12 residues. Germline CDR1 is GTSNPN and CDR2 is SVGIG (reference sequence). Trimming took 8 bases from V and 0 from J; bases not matched to a gene: 4. CDR3 DNA: TGTGCCAGGGCGGGAGCCTCCTACGAGCAGTACTTC. Translating gives CARAGASYEQYF. The full variable domain, with the rest looked up from reference TRBV30 and TRBJ2-7, is SQTIHQWPATLVQPVGSPLSLECTVEGTSNPNLYWYRQAAGRGLQLLFYSVGIGQISSEVPQNLSASRPQDRQFILSSKKLLLSDSGFYLCARAGASYEQYFGPGTRLTVT.

This clonotype was counted only a few times. CDR3 bases: TGTGCCAGCAGCCAAGACGCTGGGGGCAATGAGCAGTTCTTC. Its translation: CASSQDAGGNEQFF. The chain has TRBV16 and TRBJ2-1; D is possibly TRBD1 or TRBD2 (5 bases each). CDR1 and CDR2 (germline): KGHSY, FQNENV. V lost 2 bases and J 6 bases, leaving 11 bases between the germline ends. The CDR3 runs 14 residues.

This clonotype has a handful of counts. This sequence joins TRBV5-1 and TRBJ2-5; possibly TRBD1 for D (5 bases). The V end was cut by 0 bases, the J end by 5 bases, with 8 bases between. CDR3 length equals 13 residues. The germline V gene has CDR1 SGHRS and CDR2 YFSETQ. The CDR3 nucleotides are TGCGCCAGCAGCTTGGAGGGGTCGGAGACCCAGTACTTC. Its protein is CASSLEGSETQYF. The variable domain in full, with the rest retrieved from reference TRBV5-1 and TRBJ2-5, is KAGVTQTPRYLIKTRGQQVTLSCSPISGHRSVSWYQQTPGQGLQFLFEYFSETQRNKGNFPGRFSGRQFSNSRSEMNVSTLELGDSALYLCASSLEGSETQYFGPGTRLLVL.

This clonotype came up a few times. The chain combines TRBV11-2 with TRBJ2-5, with 12 nucleotides matching TRBD2. V dropped 5 bases and J dropped 3; count of bases not matched to a gene: 10. Germline V gene sequence: CDR1 SGHAT, CDR2 FQNNGV. This CDR3 has 17 amino acids. CDR3 protein: CASSPLAGGLVKETQYF. For the CDR3, the DNA is TGTGCCAGCAGCCCCCTAGCGGGAGGGCTGGTTAAAGAGACCCAGTACTTC.

As to this clonotype: A much larger clone sits a single nucleotide away, making a read error possible. The V gene is TRBV7-8, the J gene TRBJ2-7, with D unclear. CDR3 size: 15 residues. Trimming removed 8 bases at V and 6 bases at J, with 23 bases between. CDR1 and CDR2 from the germline V gene are SGHVS and FQNEAQ. CDR3 bases: TGTGCCAGCGCAGCCATAGGAGCGCTTCCGTGCGAGCAGTACTTC. Encoded protein: CASAAIGALPCEQYF.

This clonotype has at least ten counts. The chain recombines TRBV18 with TRBJ2-1; 12 positions match TRBD2. Losses at the gene ends were 3 bases for V and 0 bases for J; bases not matched to a gene: 3. The CDR3 length is 17 residues. Germline V gene data show CDR1 as KGHSH and CDR2 as LQKENI. CDR3 sequence: CASSPQTSGSSYNEQFF. The DNA for the CDR3 is TGTGCCAGCTCACCCCAGACTAGCGGGAGCTCCTACAATGAGCAGTTCTTC.

This clonotype was recorded many times. This chain uses TRBV27 with TRBJ2-5; D uncertain. Germline CDR1 is MNHEY and CDR2 is SMNVEV (reference sequence). The CDR3 spans 13 residues. V lost 3 bases and J 8 bases, leaving 13 bases between the germline ends. Here the CDR3 reads CASSFGSYSTQYF. The CDR3 nucleotides read TGTGCCAGCAGTTTCGGGTCATACAGTACCCAGTACTTC.

This clonotype was detected many times. The chain links TRBV6-1 to TRBJ1-5, with 10 bases aligning to TRBD1. The germline CDR1 and CDR2 sequences are MNHNS and SASEGT. This CDR3 is 16 amino acids long. With V trimmed by 6 bases and J by 2 bases, 7 bases remained unmatched. DNA of the CDR3: TGTGCCAGCAGCCGGGACAGGGGCGGTCGCAATCAGCCCCAGCATTTT. This sequence encodes CASSRDRGGRNQPQHF.

This clonotype was recorded at least ten times. V is TRBV15 and J is TRBJ2-5; perhaps TRBD2 as D (6 bases). The CDR3 is 13 amino acids. The germline V gene has CDR1 LNHNV and CDR2 YYDKDF (reference sequence). Trimming stripped 8 bases from V and 4 bases from J, with 14 bases between. CDR3 amino acids: CATRASEGETQYF. CDR3 nucleotides: TGTGCCACCCGGGCCTCGGAGGGAGAGACCCAGTACTTC.

This chain connects TRBV20-1 to TRBJ2-7, with D possibly matching TRBD2 (7 bases). Trimming took 0 bases from V and 5 from J, leaving 17 bases between them. Germline assignment: CDR1 DFQATT and CDR2 SNEGSKA (reference sequence). The CDR3 loop spans 15 amino acids. Written as DNA, the CDR3 is TGCAGTGCTAGAGATCAAGGGGGGGGGCCCCACGAGCAGTACTTC. Its translation: CSARDQGGGPHEQYF.

A remark on this clonotype: Possible read error: a much larger clone is one base away. The chain uses TRBV12-3 or TRBV12-4 and TRBJ2-1; tentative D call: TRBD2 (7 bases). The CDR3 totals 13 residues. Trimming took 6 bases from V and 10 from J, leaving 16 bases between them. This CDR3 reads CASSWGGDYEQFF. CDR3 in DNA: TGTGCCAGCAGCTGGGGGGGCGACTACGAGCAGTTCTTC.

Notes on this clonotype: A clone one base away is much larger, so this may be a read error. V is TRBV7-9 and J is TRBJ2-1, with D maybe TRBD1 (5 bases). This CDR3 has 14 residues. The V end was cut by 2 bases, the J end by 6 bases, with 11 bases between. CDR1 is SEHNR and CDR2 is FQNEAQ in the germline V gene (reference sequence). CDR3 loop: CASSLQGASNEQFF. The CDR3 DNA reads as TGTGCCAGCAGCTTACAAGGGGCTAGCAATGAGCAGTTCTTC.

Turning to this clonotype: A much more abundant neighbour one base away suggests this may be a read error. The chain couples TRBV7-8 to TRBJ1-6; D not certain. Trimming left V 3 bases short and J 7 bases short, with 10 bases between. The CDR3 is 14 amino acids. Germline V gives CDR1 SGHVS, CDR2 FQNEAQ. As DNA, the CDR3 is TGTGCCAGCAGCTTCGATTATACGAATTCACCCCTCCACTTT. It yields the protein CASSFDYTNSPLHF.

J is TRBJ1-5 and V is TRBV3-1, with 10 nucleotides matching TRBD1. The CDR3 loop spans 14 amino acids. V was pared by 6 bases and J by 6 bases, with 5 bases of the junction left unmatched. Looked up from germline, CDR1 is LGHDT and CDR2 is YNNKEL (reference sequence). CDR3 bases: TGTGCCAGCAGTGACAGGGGGCTTGGTCAGCCCCAGCATTTT. Encoded protein: CASSDRGLGQPQHF. Full variable domain (rest looked up from reference TRBV3-1 and TRBJ1-5): DTAVSQTPKYLVTQMGNDKSIKCEQNLGHDTMYWYKQDSKKFLKIMFSYNNKELIINETVPNRFSPKSPDKAHLNLHINSLELGDSAVYFCASSDRGLGQPQHFGDGTRLSIL.

This clonotype has at least ten counts. The CDR3 bases are TGCGCCAGCAGCCCTAATGATGGGGCAGATACGCAGTATTTT. This translates into CASSPNDGADTQYF. V is TRBV5-1 and J is TRBJ2-3, with no clear D. The CDR3 loop spans 14 amino acids. V was shortened by 4 bases and J by 4 bases, with 13 bases between the two germline ends. Germline V lookup: CDR1 SGHRS, CDR2 YFSETQ.

A few counts support this clonotype. The V and J genes are TRBV7-6 and TRBJ2-3; tentatively, D is TRBD2 (5 bases). Trimming cost V 5 bases and J 2 bases, with 20 bases left between them. Germline V CDR1 and CDR2: SGHVS, FNYEAQ. The CDR3 loop spans 17 amino acids. CDR3 sequence (DNA): TGTGCCAGCAGCCCCGCGTTCTCGGGATCTTTCACAGATACGCAGTATTTT. The encoded protein is CASSPAFSGSFTDTQYF.

This clonotype has a count of ten or more. The chain links TRBV27 to TRBJ2-3, with TRBD2 matching 11 bases. This CDR3 has 16 residues. CDR1 and CDR2 from the germline V gene are MNHEY and SMNVEV (reference sequence). Losses at the gene ends were 7 bases for V and 6 bases for J; bases not matched to a gene: 12. CDR3 nucleotides: TGTGCCAGCAACCCACTAGCGGGAGAATTTATGGATACGCAGTATTTT. Protein: CASNPLAGEFMDTQYF.

Turning to this clonotype: This may stem from a read error, because a much larger clone lies one nucleotide away. The chain employs TRBV24-1 and TRBJ2-1, with 11 nucleotides matching TRBD1. The CDR3 covers 17 residues. Germline V CDR1 and CDR2: KGHDR, SFDVKD. CDR3 in amino acids: CATSDPTGTGGFNGQFF. Here the CDR3 DNA reads TGTGCCACCAGTGACCCGACCGGGACAGGGGGATTCAATGGGCAGTTCTTC.

The genes are TRBV5-1 and TRBJ2-1; 11 positions agree with TRBD2. CDR1 and CDR2 (germline): SGHRS, YFSETQ. CDR3 length equals 17 residues. J gave up 6 bases and V 4 bases, and 12 bases lay outside the gene matches. The CDR3 loop reads CASSLFSYSGRGNEQFF. The CDR3 DNA sequence: TGCGCCAGCAGCCTCTTTTCCTATAGCGGGAGGGGCAATGAGCAGTTCTTC.